The subject of this entry is one T cell receptor beta chain. Its target is unknown. A single record per CDR3 protein comes from TCRdb applying MiXCR to the RACE reads. This sample has 350,000 or so distinct CDR3 sequences, with approximately 6.3% found just once. The data are from a study of human T cells and chemical hapten exposure. In the study overall: Variability of per-sample TCR yields stemmed mainly from small differences in pooled library volume. Regarding the study as a whole: Healthy individuals' immune responses may differ from those of donors, who had alopecia.

Trimming left V 10 bases short and J 8 bases short, with 14 bases between. The CDR3 has 11 residues. CDR1 and CDR2 (germline): MNHEY, SMNVEV (reference sequence). As for time point: patch test 1, 2 weeks after DPC sensitization. Treatment specified: therapeutic diphenylcyclopropenone sensitization with weekly scalp DPC. This clonotype was sampled from a woman aged 18-30 years with alopecia areata. Some clones in this sample may be carry-over from other donors' samples. The sample was whole blood, taken in connection with sensitization to the hapten diphenylcyclopropenone (DPC). The gene calls are TRBV27 and TRBJ1-2, with TRBD1 as a possible D gene (6 bases). CDR3: CATHTGFGYTF. The CDR3 region has the DNA TGTGCCACCCATACAGGGTTCGGCTACACCTTC.